This T cell receptor (beta chain) was obtained from a study of T-cell memory formation after mild COVID-19. Across the whole study: The study found TCR clusters largely donor specific.

Unmatched junction bases numbered 9, after V lost 7 bases and J lost 5 bases. CDR3 size: 14 residues. In TCRdb, the 5' RACE reads were re-called with MiXCR into one record per CDR3 protein. This table holds 150,000 to 200,000 distinct CDR3 sequences, roughly 30% found once. The V call is TRBV12-3 or TRBV12-4, the J call TRBJ2-5, with 8 bases that match TRBD2. The material sequenced was PBMCs or a T cell subset sorted from them (not recorded which). This clonotype was sampled from an adult woman who had mild COVID-19 (a few samples of this study predate the infection). Cell type and time point are not known. The CDR3 DNA follows: TGTGCCAGCACCCATCGGGGGGGAGATGAGACCCAGTACTTC. Translation gives CASTHRGGDETQYF.